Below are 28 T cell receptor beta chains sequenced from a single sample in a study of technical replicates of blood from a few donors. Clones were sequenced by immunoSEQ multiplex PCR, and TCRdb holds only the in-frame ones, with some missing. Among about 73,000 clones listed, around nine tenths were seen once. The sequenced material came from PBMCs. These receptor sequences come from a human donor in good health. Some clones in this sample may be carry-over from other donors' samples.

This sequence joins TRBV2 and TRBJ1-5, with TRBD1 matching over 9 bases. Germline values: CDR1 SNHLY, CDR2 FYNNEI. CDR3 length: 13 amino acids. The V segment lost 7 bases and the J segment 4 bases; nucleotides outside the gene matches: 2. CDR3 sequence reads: CASTDRGNQPQHF. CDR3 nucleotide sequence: TGTGCCAGCACAGACAGGGGGAATCAGCCCCAGCATTTT.

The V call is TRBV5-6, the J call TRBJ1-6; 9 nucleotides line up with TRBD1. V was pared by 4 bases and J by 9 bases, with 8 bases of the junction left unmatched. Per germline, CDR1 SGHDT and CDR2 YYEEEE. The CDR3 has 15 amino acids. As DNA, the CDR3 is TGTGCCAGCAGCCTGGCCGGGACAGGGACTTCACCCCTCCACTTT. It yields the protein CASSLAGTGTSPLHF.

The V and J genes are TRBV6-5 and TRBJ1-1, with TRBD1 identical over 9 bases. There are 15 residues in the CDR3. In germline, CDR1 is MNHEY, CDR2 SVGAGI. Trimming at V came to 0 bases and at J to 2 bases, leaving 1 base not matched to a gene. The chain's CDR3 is CASSYSDRGNTEAFF. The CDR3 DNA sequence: TGTGCCAGCAGTTACTCGGACAGGGGAAACACTGAAGCTTTCTTT.

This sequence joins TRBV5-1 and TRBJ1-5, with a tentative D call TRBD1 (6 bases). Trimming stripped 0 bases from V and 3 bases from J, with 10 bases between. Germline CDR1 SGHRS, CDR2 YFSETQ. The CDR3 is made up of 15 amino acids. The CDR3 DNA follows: TGCGCCAGCAGCTTGGTACCAGGGGCCAATCAGCCCCAGCATTTT. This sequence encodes CASSLVPGANQPQHF.

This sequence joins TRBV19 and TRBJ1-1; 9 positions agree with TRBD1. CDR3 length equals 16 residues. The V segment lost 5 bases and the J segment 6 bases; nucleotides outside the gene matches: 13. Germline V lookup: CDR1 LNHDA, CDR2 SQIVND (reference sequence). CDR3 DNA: TGTGCCAGTAGTCCCCAGGGGGGACAGGGATCGCCTGAAGCTTTCTTT. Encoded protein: CASSPQGGQGSPEAFF.

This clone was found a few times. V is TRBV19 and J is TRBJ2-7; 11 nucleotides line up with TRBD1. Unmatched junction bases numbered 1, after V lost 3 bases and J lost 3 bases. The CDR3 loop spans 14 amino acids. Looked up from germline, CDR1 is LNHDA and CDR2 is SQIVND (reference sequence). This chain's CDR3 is CASSMGTGGYEQYF. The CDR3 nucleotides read TGTGCCAGTAGTATGGGGACAGGGGGCTACGAGCAGTACTTC.

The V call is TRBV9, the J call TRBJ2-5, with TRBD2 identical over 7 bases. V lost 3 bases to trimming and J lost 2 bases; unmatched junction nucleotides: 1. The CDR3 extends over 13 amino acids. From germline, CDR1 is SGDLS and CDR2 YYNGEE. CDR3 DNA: TGTGCCAGCAGCGGAGCGGGGCAAGAGACCCAGTACTTC. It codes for CASSGAGQETQYF.

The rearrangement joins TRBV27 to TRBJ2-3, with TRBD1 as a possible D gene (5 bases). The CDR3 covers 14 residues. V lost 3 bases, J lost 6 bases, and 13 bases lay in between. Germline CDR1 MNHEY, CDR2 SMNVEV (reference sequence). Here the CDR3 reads CASSLNRFLDTQYF. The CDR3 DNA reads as TGTGCCAGCAGTTTGAACAGGTTCTTGGATACGCAGTATTTT.

Written as DNA, the CDR3 is TGTGCCAGCAGACCTTACCCGGGACTGGGGAAGGAGCAGTACTTC. Translated, it gives CASRPYPGLGKEQYF. V and J are TRBV6-5 and TRBJ2-7; D is perhaps TRBD2 (6 bases). The CDR3 sequence is 15 residues long. CDR1 and CDR2 from the germline V gene are MNHEY and SVGAGI. V lost 6 bases and J 7 bases, leaving 22 bases between the germline ends.

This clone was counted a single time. CDR3 DNA sequence: TGTGCCTGGAGTGTAGGGGACGCAGGGGTTGATGGCTACACCTTC. This translates into CAWSVGDAGVDGYTF. The chain couples TRBV30 to TRBJ1-2; TRBD1 might be the D (6 bases). This CDR3 is 15 amino acids long. With 0 bases removed from V and 6 bases from J, the gap between germline ends came to 17 bases. The germline gives CDR1 GTSNPN, CDR2 SVGIG (reference sequence).

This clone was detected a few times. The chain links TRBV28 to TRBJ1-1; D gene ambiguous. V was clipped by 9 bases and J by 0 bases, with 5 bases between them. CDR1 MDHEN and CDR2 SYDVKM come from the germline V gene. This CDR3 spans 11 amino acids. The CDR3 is CASEMNTEAFF. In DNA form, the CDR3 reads TGTGCCAGTGAGATGAACACTGAAGCTTTCTTT.

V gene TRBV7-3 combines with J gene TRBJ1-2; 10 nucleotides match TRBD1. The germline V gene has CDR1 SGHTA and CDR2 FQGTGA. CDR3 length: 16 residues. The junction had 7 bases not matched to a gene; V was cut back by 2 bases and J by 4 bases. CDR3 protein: CASSLWTGGFPYGYTF. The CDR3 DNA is TGTGCCAGCAGCTTATGGACAGGGGGGTTCCCCTATGGCTACACCTTC.

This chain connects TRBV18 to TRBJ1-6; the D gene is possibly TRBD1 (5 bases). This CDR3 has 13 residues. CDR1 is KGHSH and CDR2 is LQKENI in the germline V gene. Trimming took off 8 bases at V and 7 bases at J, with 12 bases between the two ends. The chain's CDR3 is CASNTGGNSPLHF. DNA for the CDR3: TGTGCCAGCAACACAGGAGGGAATTCACCCCTCCACTTT.

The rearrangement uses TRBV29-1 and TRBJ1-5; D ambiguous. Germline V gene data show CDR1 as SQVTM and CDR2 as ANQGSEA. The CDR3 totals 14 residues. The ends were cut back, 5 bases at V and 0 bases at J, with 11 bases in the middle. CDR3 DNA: TGCAGCGTTAATGGCGGGAATAGCAATCAGCCCCAGCATTTT. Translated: CSVNGGNSNQPQHF. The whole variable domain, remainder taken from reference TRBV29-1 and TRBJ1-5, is SAVISQKPSRDICQRGTSLTIQCQVDSQVTMMFWYRQQPGQSLTLIATANQGSEATYESGFVIDKFPISRPNLTFSTLTVSNMSPEDSSIYLCSVNGGNSNQPQHFGDGTRLSIL.

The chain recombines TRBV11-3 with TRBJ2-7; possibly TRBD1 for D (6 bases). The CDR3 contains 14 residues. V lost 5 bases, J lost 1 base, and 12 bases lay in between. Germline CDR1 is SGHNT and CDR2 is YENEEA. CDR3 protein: CASSATGTSYEQYF. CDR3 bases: TGTGCCAGCAGCGCCACCGGGACATCCTACGAGCAGTACTTC.

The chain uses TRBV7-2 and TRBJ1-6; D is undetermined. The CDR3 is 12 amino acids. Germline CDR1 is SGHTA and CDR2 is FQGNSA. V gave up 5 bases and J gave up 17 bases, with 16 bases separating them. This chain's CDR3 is CASSPPVGVVHF. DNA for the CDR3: TGTGCCAGCAGCCCCCCGGTCGGGGTAGTCCACTTT.

CDR3 in amino acids: CASSPGRGRTQDEQYF. The CDR3 nucleotides are TGTGCCAGCAGCCCCGGGAGGGGGCGGACCCAGGACGAGCAGTACTTC. The rearrangement uses TRBV9 and TRBJ2-7; a possible D gene is TRBD2 (8 bases). This CDR3 region has 16 residues. Germline CDR1 SGDLS, CDR2 YYNGEE. V was cut by 4 bases and J by 5 bases, with 22 bases left in between.

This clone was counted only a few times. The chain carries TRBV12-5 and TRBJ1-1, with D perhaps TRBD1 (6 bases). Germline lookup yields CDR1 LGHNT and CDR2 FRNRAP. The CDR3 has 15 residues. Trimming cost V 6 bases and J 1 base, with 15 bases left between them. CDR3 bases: TGTGCTAGTGGGGAGCGGGACACAGGGAACACTGAAGCTTTCTTT. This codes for CASGERDTGNTEAFF.

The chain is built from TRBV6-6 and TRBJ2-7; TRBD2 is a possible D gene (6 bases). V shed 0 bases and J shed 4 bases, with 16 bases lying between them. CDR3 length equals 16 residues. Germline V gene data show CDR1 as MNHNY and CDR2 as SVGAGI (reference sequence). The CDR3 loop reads CASSYSVWAGTYEQYF. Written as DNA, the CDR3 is TGTGCCAGCAGTTACTCGGTTTGGGCGGGAACTTACGAGCAGTACTTC.

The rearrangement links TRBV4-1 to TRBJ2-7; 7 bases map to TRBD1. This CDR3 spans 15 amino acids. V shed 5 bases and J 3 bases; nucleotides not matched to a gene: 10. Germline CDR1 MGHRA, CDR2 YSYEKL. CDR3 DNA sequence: TGCGCCAGCAGCTTACAAGGGGGCTCGGGCTACGAGCAGTACTTC. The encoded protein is CASSLQGGSGYEQYF.

CDR3: CASSLGQGAYEQYF. CDR3 bases: TGTGCCAGCAGCTTAGGTCAGGGGGCCTACGAGCAGTACTTC. The V gene is TRBV7-2, the J gene TRBJ2-7; TRBD1 matches 7 bases. Germline V gene sequence: CDR1 SGHTA, CDR2 FQGNSA. The CDR3 is 14 amino acids. J was trimmed by 2 bases and V by 1 base; bases with no gene match: 2.

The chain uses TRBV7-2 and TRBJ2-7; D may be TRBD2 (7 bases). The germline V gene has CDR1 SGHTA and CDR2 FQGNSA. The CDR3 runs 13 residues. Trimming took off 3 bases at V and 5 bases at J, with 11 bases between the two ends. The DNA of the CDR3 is TGTGCCAGCAGCTTCGGGGGGCCGAACGAGCAGTACTTC. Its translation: CASSFGGPNEQYF.

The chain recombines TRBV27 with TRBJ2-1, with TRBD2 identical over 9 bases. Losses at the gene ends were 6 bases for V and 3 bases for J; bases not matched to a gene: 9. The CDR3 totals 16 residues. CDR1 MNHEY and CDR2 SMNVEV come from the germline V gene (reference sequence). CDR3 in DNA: TGTGCCAGCAGATCCTTGGGCGGGAGGGACTACAATGAGCAGTTCTTC. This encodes CASRSLGGRDYNEQFF.

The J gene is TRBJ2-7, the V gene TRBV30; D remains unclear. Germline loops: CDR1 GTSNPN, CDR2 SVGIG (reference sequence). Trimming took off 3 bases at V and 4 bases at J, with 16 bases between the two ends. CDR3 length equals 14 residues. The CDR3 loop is CAWSLPPARYEQYF. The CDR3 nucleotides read TGTGCCTGGAGCCTCCCGCCGGCGCGGTACGAGCAGTACTTC. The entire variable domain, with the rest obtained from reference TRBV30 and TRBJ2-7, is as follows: SQTIHQWPATLVQPVGSPLSLECTVEGTSNPNLYWYRQAAGRGLQLLFYSVGIGQISSEVPQNLSASRPQDRQFILSSKKLLLSDSGFYLCAWSLPPARYEQYFGPGTRLTVT.

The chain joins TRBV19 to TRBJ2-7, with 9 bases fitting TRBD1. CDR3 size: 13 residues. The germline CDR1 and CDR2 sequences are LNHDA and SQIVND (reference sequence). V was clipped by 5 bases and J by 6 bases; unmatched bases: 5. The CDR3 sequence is CASSPGQGTEQYF. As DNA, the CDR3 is TGTGCCAGTAGTCCGGGACAGGGCACCGAGCAGTACTTC.

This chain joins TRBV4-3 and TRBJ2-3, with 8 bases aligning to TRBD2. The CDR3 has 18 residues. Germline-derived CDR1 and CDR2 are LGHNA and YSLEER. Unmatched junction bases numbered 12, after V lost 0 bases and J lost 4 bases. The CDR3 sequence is CASSQEPLGTRLSDTQYF. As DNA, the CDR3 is TGCGCCAGCAGCCAAGAGCCCTTAGGGACTAGGCTTTCAGATACGCAGTATTTT.

The DNA for the CDR3 is TGTGCCAGCAGCCAAATAAAGACTAGCGGGGATCAGATCAATGAGCAGTTCTTC. Residues: CASSQIKTSGDQINEQFF. The chain combines TRBV4-2 with TRBJ2-1; 11 bases fit TRBD2. Germline CDR1 LGHNA, CDR2 YNFKEQ. V lost 2 bases to trimming and J lost 6 bases; unmatched junction nucleotides: 12. This CDR3 has 18 residues.

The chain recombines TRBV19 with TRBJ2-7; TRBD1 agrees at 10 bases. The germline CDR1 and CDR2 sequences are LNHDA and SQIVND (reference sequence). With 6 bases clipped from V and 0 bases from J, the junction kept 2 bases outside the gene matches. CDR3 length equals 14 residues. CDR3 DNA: TGTGCCAGTAGGGACAGGGGGAGCTCCTACGAGCAGTACTTC. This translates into CASRDRGSSYEQYF.